These 25 T cell receptor beta chains came from one sample sequenced in a study of T cells after yellow fever vaccination. TCRdb reprocessed the 5' RACE reads with MiXCR, giving one entry per CDR3 protein. The table lists 150,000 to 200,000 distinct CDR3 sequences, more than 9.5% of them singletons, with 30% to 45% in the top ten. Material: CD8+ T cells sorted from PBMCs, obtained 15 days after the yellow fever booster vaccination. The source is a young man who received the YFV17D yellow fever vaccine.

This clonotype was detected a few times. The chain has TRBV6-1 and TRBJ1-5; 10 nucleotides line up with TRBD1. The CDR3 has 15 residues. The J segment lost 6 bases and the V segment lost 5 bases, leaving 7 bases of the junction unmatched. In germline, CDR1 is MNHNS, CDR2 SASEGT. The CDR3 reads CASSLSGTGAQPQHF. The CDR3 DNA follows: TGTGCCAGCAGTCTATCCGGGACAGGGGCTCAGCCCCAGCATTTT.

This clonotype has a handful of counts. The chain has TRBV12-3 or TRBV12-4 and TRBJ2-1, with D perhaps being TRBD1 or TRBD2 (6 bases each). The CDR3 consists of 15 residues. The V and J ends lost 6 bases and 6 bases respectively, with 18 bases between them. The CDR3 region has the DNA TGTGCCAGCAGGGGGGGTGGGGGCCTCTTCAATGAGCAGTTCTTC. Its translation: CASRGGGGLFNEQFF.

This clonotype occurred a few times. The V gene is TRBV6-5, the J gene TRBJ1-2; possibly TRBD1 for D (5 bases). Deletions cut 7 bases from V and 7 bases from J, with 19 bases between. In germline, CDR1 is MNHEY, CDR2 SVGAGI. The CDR3 has 14 amino acids. CDR3 nucleotides: TGTGCCAGCAACCCCCAAGGGGTATCAGCTGGCTACACCTTC. The encoded protein is CASNPQGVSAGYTF.

This clonotype was detected only a few times. CDR3 coding DNA: TGCGCCAGCAGCCAAGAGATTCCCGGCCATTCACGGCAGTTCTTC. Translated, it gives CASSQEIPGHSRQFF. The rearrangement links TRBV4-1 to TRBJ2-1; D gene uncertain. Between the trimmed V and J ends, which lost 0 bases and 12 bases, there was a span of 18 bases. Germline assignment: CDR1 MGHRA and CDR2 YSYEKL. The CDR3 is made up of 15 amino acids.

This chain connects TRBV29-1 to TRBJ2-7; D gene uncertain. This CDR3 comprises 13 residues. The germline CDR1 and CDR2 sequences are SQVTM and ANQGSEA. Trimming took 2 bases from V and 2 from J, leaving 10 bases between them. The CDR3 protein is CSVEIPGTYEQYF. DNA for the CDR3: TGCAGCGTTGAAATACCAGGCACCTACGAGCAGTACTTC.

CDR3 bases: TGTGCCAGCAGCTTTTGGGCCAGGGAGATCTATGGCTACACCTTC. Protein product: CASSFWAREIYGYTF. The rearrangement uses TRBV5-8 and TRBJ1-2, with D perhaps TRBD1 (5 bases). Trimming pared 2 bases from V and 4 bases from J, leaving 15 bases between. The CDR3 extends over 15 amino acids. Germline V lookup: CDR1 SGHTS, CDR2 YDEGEE.

This clonotype has a handful of counts. The chain carries TRBV7-9 and TRBJ2-7, with D possibly TRBD2 on 5 matching bases. The CDR3 is 14 residues long. Germline V gives CDR1 SEHNR, CDR2 FQNEAQ (reference sequence). Between the trimmed V and J ends, which lost 4 bases and 5 bases, there was a span of 15 bases. The CDR3 DNA reads as TGTGCCAGCAGCTCCGGCTCGCCCGGGGACGAGCAGTACTTC. It codes for CASSSGSPGDEQYF.

This clonotype was detected a few times. The rearrangement links TRBV2 to TRBJ2-7; 7 bases are a match to TRBD2. This CDR3 spans 15 amino acids. Germline trimming cut 11 bases from V and 0 bases from J; bases unmatched to any gene: 13. Germline V gene lookup returns CDR1 SNHLY and CDR2 FYNNEI. As DNA, the CDR3 is TGTGCCGCCAGGGTAGGATCGGGGGGCTCCTACGAGCAGTACTTC. Its translation: CAARVGSGGSYEQYF.

This clonotype appeared a few times. The chain links TRBV7-2 to TRBJ2-3; the D gene is possibly TRBD1 (6 bases). CDR3 length: 17 residues. The ends were cut back, 3 bases at V and 2 bases at J, with 18 bases in the middle. Germline V gives CDR1 SGHTA, CDR2 FQGNSA. The CDR3, as DNA: TGTGCCAGCAGCTTTTCCCGGGACACAGCCACCACAGATACGCAGTATTTT. Its translation: CASSFSRDTATTDTQYF.

This clonotype was recorded a few times. The V gene is TRBV5-4, the J gene TRBJ1-1; no firm D call. The germline CDR1 and CDR2 sequences are SGHNT and YYREEE (reference sequence). Trimming cost V 2 bases and J 0 bases, with 11 bases left between them. This CDR3 is built from 15 residues. CDR3 sequence: CASSFDNTLNTEAFF. The DNA for the CDR3 is TGTGCCAGCAGCTTTGATAACACCTTGAACACTGAAGCTTTCTTT.

This clonotype came up many times. The V gene is TRBV2, the J gene TRBJ2-3; TRBD1 aligns across 8 bases. This CDR3 spans 14 amino acids. Germline CDR1 and CDR2: SNHLY and FYNNEI. J lost 7 bases, V lost 3 bases, and 6 bases had no gene match. The chain's CDR3 is CASSDVQGAYTQYF. DNA of the CDR3: TGTGCCAGCAGTGATGTGCAGGGGGCCTATACGCAGTATTTT. Together with reference TRBV2 and TRBJ2-3, the CDR3 gives the full variable domain: EPEVTQTPSHQVTQMGQEVILRCVPISNHLYFYWYRQILGQKVEFLVSFYNNEISEKSEIFDDQFSVERPDGSNFTLKIRSTKLEDSAMYFCASSDVQGAYTQYFGPGTRLTVL.

The table lists this clonotype with a few counts. This chain connects TRBV10-2 to TRBJ2-7; 7 bases match TRBD1. The CDR3 extends over 15 amino acids. Germline lookup yields CDR1 WSHSY and CDR2 SAAADI. Trimming cost V 6 bases and J 3 bases; bases outside gene matches: 11. The CDR3 nucleotides read TGCGCCAGCAGCGCACAGGGGAAGAGCAACTACGAGCAGTACTTC. Translating gives CASSAQGKSNYEQYF.

J is TRBJ1-5 and V is TRBV6-6, with TRBD1 matching 8 bases. V lost 2 bases, J lost 2 bases, and 11 bases stayed unmatched. Germline lookup yields CDR1 MNHNY and CDR2 SVGAGI (reference sequence). This CDR3 has 18 amino acids. CDR3 bases: TGTGCCAGCAGTTACCCGGAATCGGACAGGGTGGGCAATCAGCCCCAGCATTTT. Translation gives CASSYPESDRVGNQPQHF.

V is TRBV14 and J is TRBJ2-7, with 9 bases lining up with TRBD2. Looked up from germline, CDR1 is SGHDN and CDR2 is FVKESK. CDR3 length equals 15 residues. V shed 2 bases, J shed 5 bases, and the junction held 7 bases outside the gene matches. CDR3 sequence (DNA): TGTGCCAGCAGCCAAAGTGGGCTAGCGGGGAACGAGCAGTACTTC. Translated: CASSQSGLAGNEQYF. Based on the CDR3 plus reference TRBV14 and TRBJ2-7, the full variable domain is EAGVTQFPSHSVIEKGQTVTLRCDPISGHDNLYWYRRVMGKEIKFLLHFVKESKQDESGMPNNRFLAERTGGTYSTLKVQPAELEDSGVYFCASSQSGLAGNEQYFGPGTRLTVT.

Only a few counts were recorded for this clonotype. The rearrangement links TRBV5-4 to TRBJ2-4; a weak D match, TRBD2 (6 bases). Germline lookup yields CDR1 SGHNT and CDR2 YYREEE (reference sequence). Trimming took 2 bases from V and 5 from J, leaving 11 bases between them. This CDR3 contains 14 residues. CDR3 sequence (DNA): TGTGCCAGCAGCTTTGGGGGGAGCGAAAACATTCAGTACTTC. It codes for CASSFGGSENIQYF.

This chain joins TRBV19 and TRBJ2-3; D gene uncertain. The V gene's germline CDR1 is LNHDA and CDR2 SQIVND (reference sequence). V shed 3 bases and J shed 0 bases, with 13 bases lying between them. This CDR3 contains 16 residues. The CDR3 protein is CASSISSDTSTDTQYF. The CDR3 DNA reads as TGTGCCAGTAGTATTTCTTCCGATACTAGCACAGATACGCAGTATTTT.

This clonotype was counted a few times. This sequence joins TRBV11-2 and TRBJ2-7; D assignment may be TRBD1 or TRBD2 (5 bases each). This CDR3 has 15 residues. Looked up from germline, CDR1 is SGHAT and CDR2 is FQNNGV. V lost 6 bases, J lost 1 base, and 16 bases lay in between. CDR3 residues: CASRGPGFLSYEQYF. CDR3 bases: TGTGCCAGCAGGGGGCCGGGGTTTTTATCCTACGAGCAGTACTTC.

Many counts were recorded for this clonotype. V and J are TRBV25-1 and TRBJ1-6; D uncertain. The CDR3 extends over 15 amino acids. Trimming removed 2 bases from V and 1 base from J, with 6 bases in between. Germline CDR1 is MGHDK and CDR2 is SYGVNS. The CDR3 nucleotides are TGTGCCAGCAGTGAAAAGGATTCCTATAATTCACCCCTCCACTTT. Its translation is CASSEKDSYNSPLHF.

This clonotype was counted only a few times. J is TRBJ1-4 and V is TRBV12-3 or TRBV12-4; 8 bases match TRBD1. This CDR3 spans 15 amino acids. Losses at the gene ends were 3 bases for V and 14 bases for J; bases not matched to a gene: 14. This CDR3 reads CASSFRGQGMIQLFF. The CDR3 region has the DNA TGTGCCAGCAGTTTTAGAGGACAGGGAATGATTCAGCTGTTTTTT.

This clonotype was seen ten or more times. The chain links TRBV6-5 to TRBJ2-3; no reliable D call. This CDR3 has 13 residues. Germline V lookup: CDR1 MNHEY, CDR2 SVGAGI. V lost 2 bases, J lost 7 bases, and 10 bases lay in between. The CDR3 here is CASSYTRQHTQYF. In DNA form, the CDR3 reads TGTGCCAGCAGTTACACTCGGCAGCATACGCAGTATTTT.

The CDR3 protein is CASSQGLGQMTEAFF. CDR3 DNA sequence: TGCGCCAGCAGCCAAGGGCTAGGGCAGATGACTGAAGCTTTCTTT. The V gene is TRBV4-3, the J gene TRBJ1-1; D ambiguous. Germline CDR1 is LGHNA and CDR2 is YSLEER. The V gene lost 1 base and the J gene lost 5 bases, with 14 bases spanning the gap. This CDR3 contains 15 residues.

This clonotype is judged medium-sized (0.01 to 0.1%). This chain joins TRBV4-3 and TRBJ1-1; D unclear. CDR1 is LGHNA, CDR2 YSLEER, per germline. V was clipped by 2 bases and J by 3 bases, with 10 bases between them. CDR3 length: 14 amino acids. Written as DNA, the CDR3 is TGCGCCAGCAGCCAATGGGCGAAGGACACTGAAGCTTTCTTT. It is translated as CASSQWAKDTEAFF.

The sample holds a few counts of this clonotype. The rearrangement joins TRBV11-2 to TRBJ2-2, with TRBD2 matching 8 bases. The germline CDR1 and CDR2 sequences are SGHAT and FQNNGV. This CDR3 has 19 residues. Losses at the gene ends were 3 bases for V and 1 base for J; bases not matched to a gene: 13. CDR3: CASSLREDLQSRNTGELFF. The DNA for the CDR3 is TGTGCCAGCAGCTTGCGGGAGGACTTACAGAGTCGGAACACCGGGGAGCTGTTTTTT.

At least ten counts were recorded for this clonotype. V gene TRBV20-1 combines with J gene TRBJ1-2, with D unclear. Germline V gene sequence: CDR1 DFQATT, CDR2 SNEGSKA (reference sequence). CDR3 length equals 12 residues. V lost 5 bases and J 3 bases, leaving 10 bases between the germline ends. CDR3 region: CSAGKRDYGYTF. CDR3 nucleotide sequence: TGCAGTGCTGGTAAAAGGGACTATGGCTACACCTTC.

This clonotype was detected only a few times. The V gene is TRBV12-3 or TRBV12-4, the J gene TRBJ1-5, with D possibly being TRBD1 (5 bases). The CDR3 has 13 residues. V was clipped by 4 bases and J by 6 bases, with 10 bases between them. CDR3 loop: CASSYIGAQPQHF. The DNA for the CDR3 is TGTGCCAGCAGTTATATAGGGGCTCAGCCCCAGCATTTT.